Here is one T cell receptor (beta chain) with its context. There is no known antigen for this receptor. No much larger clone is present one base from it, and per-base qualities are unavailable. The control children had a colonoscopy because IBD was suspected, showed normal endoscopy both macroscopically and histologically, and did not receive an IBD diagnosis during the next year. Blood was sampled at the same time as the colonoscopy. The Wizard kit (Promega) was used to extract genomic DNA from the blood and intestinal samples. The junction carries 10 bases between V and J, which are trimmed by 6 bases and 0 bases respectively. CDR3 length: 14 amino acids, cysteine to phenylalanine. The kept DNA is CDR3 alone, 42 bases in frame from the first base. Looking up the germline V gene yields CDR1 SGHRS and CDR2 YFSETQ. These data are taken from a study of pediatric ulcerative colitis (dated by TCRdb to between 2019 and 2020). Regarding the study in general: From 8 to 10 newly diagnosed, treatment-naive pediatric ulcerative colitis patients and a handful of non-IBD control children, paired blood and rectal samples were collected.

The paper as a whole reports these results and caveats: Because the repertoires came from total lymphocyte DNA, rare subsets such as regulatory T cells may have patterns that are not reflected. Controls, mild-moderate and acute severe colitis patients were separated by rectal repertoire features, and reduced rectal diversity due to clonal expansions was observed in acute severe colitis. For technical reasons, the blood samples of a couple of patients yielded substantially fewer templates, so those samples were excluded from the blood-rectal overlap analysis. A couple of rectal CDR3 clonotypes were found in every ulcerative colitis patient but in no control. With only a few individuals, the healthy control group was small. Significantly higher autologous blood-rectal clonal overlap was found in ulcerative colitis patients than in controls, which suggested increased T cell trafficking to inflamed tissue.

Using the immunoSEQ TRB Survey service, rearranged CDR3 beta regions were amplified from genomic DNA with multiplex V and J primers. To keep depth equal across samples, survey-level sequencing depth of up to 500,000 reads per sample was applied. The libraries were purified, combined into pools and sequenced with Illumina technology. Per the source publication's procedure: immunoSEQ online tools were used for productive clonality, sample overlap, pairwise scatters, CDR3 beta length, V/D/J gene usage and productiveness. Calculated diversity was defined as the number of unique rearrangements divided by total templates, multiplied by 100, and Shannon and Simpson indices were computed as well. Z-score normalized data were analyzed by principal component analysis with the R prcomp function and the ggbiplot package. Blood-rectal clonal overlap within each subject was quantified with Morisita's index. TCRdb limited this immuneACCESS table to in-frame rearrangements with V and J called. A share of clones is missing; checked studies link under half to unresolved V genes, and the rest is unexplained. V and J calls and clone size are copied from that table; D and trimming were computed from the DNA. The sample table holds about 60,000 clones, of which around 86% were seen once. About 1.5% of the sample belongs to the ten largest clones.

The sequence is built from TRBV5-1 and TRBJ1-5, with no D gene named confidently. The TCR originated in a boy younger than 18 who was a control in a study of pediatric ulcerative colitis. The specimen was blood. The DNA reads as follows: TGCGCCAGCAATGGGGTCGATAGCAATCAGCCCCAGCATTTT. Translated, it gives CASNGVDSNQPQHF.